The T cell receptor (beta chain) described here comes from a study of blood T cell repertoires in COVID-19. This clone was detected a few times. Only in-frame clones appear in the TCRdb table, and some are missing; sequencing was by immunoSEQ multiplex PCR. The sample has a few hundred thousand clones, approximately 90% seen once. In germline, CDR1 is LNHDA, CDR2 SQIVND (reference sequence). With 4 bases removed from V and 6 bases from J, the gap between germline ends came to 10 bases. CDR3 length: 14 residues. V gene TRBV19 combines with J gene TRBJ1-6, with D uncertain. Sample: peripheral blood. The sequence was collected from a woman aged 30 to 39 with active or convalescent COVID-19. This CDR3 is CASSTNGVNSPLHF. DNA for the CDR3: TGTGCCAGTAGTACCAACGGGGTTAATTCACCCCTCCACTTT.